One and the same sample provided the 2 T cell receptor beta chains below, sequenced in a study of OX40 agonist ivuxolimab in advanced cancers. Data came from immunoSEQ multiplex PCR; TCRdb stores just in-frame clones and leaves some out. The sample comprises around 80,000 clones, around 87% of which are singletons, and just over 2.5% rests with the top ten. Sequenced here: CD4+ or CD8+ T cells sorted from blood, sampled in a trial of the OX40 agonist ivuxolimab. All receptors come from an adult with an advanced solid tumor such as melanoma, head and neck, liver or kidney cancer.

CDR3 nucleotide sequence: TGTGCCAGCAGCCTCGCGGGATTCTACAATGAGCAGTTCTTC. The encoded protein is CASSLAGFYNEQFF. This chain joins TRBV11-2 and TRBJ2-1; perhaps TRBD2 as D (6 bases). This CDR3 has 14 residues. Between the trimmed V and J ends, which lost 5 bases and 3 bases, there was a span of 11 bases. Germline CDR1 is SGHAT and CDR2 is FQNNGV. Using reference TRBV11-2 and TRBJ2-1 for the parts outside the CDR3, the full variable domain is EAGVAQSPRYKIIEKRQSVAFWCNPISGHATLYWYQQILGQGPKLLIQFQNNGVVDDSQLPKDRFSAERLKGVDSTLKIQPAKLEDSAVYLCASSLAGFYNEQFFGPGTRLTVL.

The CDR3 DNA sequence: TGTGCCACCGCGAGGGCGGCAGCCAAAAACATTCAGTACTTC. Encoded protein: CATARAAAKNIQYF. The chain couples TRBV28 to TRBJ2-4; D may be TRBD2 (5 bases). The V gene lost 10 bases and the J gene lost 0 bases, with 13 bases spanning the gap. The CDR3 has 14 residues. Germline lookup yields CDR1 MDHEN and CDR2 SYDVKM. Together with reference TRBV28 and TRBJ2-4, the CDR3 gives the full variable domain: DVKVTQSSRYLVKRTGEKVFLECVQDMDHENMFWYRQDPGLGLRLIYFSYDVKMKEKGDIPEGYSVSREKKERFSLILESASTNQTSMYLCATARAAAKNIQYFGAGTRLSVL.